Below are 28 T cell receptor beta chains sequenced from a single sample in a study of Ad26.COV2.S vaccination and SARS-CoV-2 variants. Treatment: roughly 20 received Ad26.COV2.S at low or high dose, single or two shots; about 5 received placebo; per-sample allocation not given. Sampling was done on day 63 after the first vaccine or placebo injection. Sequencing used immunoSEQ multiplex PCR; TCRdb keeps in-frame clones, though not all of them. The repertoire consists of fewer than 400,000 clones, with about nine tenths occurring once and the leading ten covering approximately 1.9%. The sample was peripheral blood, taken in a trial of Ad26.COV2.S vaccine versus placebo. The receptor set was obtained from a person aged 18-60 years who received the Ad26.COV2.S COVID-19 vaccine or a placebo.

The rearrangement links TRBV11-3 to TRBJ2-1; 8 nucleotides agree with TRBD1. This CDR3 region has 14 residues. Losses at the gene ends were 4 bases for V and 9 bases for J; bases not matched to a gene: 8. Germline V gene sequence: CDR1 SGHNT, CDR2 YENEEA. The CDR3 is CASSSTGDWVEQFF. The CDR3 coding sequence is TGTGCCAGCAGCTCGACAGGGGATTGGGTTGAGCAGTTCTTC.

V usage is TRBV9 and J usage is TRBJ2-3; TRBD2 matches at 7 bases. Per the germline V gene, CDR1 is SGDLS and CDR2 is YYNGEE. J lost 3 bases, V lost 4 bases, and 5 bases had no gene match. CDR3 length equals 14 residues. The CDR3 spells CASSRGAGTDTQYF. For the CDR3, the DNA is TGTGCCAGCAGCAGGGGAGCGGGAACAGATACGCAGTATTTT.

This clone was seen just once. The chain combines TRBV2 with TRBJ2-1; TRBD2 matches 9 bases. After removal of 5 bases from V and 7 bases from J, the junction contained 6 bases not matched to a gene. The length of the CDR3 is 14 residues. Germline CDR1 SNHLY, CDR2 FYNNEI. CDR3 bases: TGTGCCAGCAGTAGCGGGAGGAACGTAAATGAGCAGTTCTTC. It specifies CASSSGRNVNEQFF.

V usage is TRBV30 and J usage is TRBJ2-2; no reliable D call. The CDR3 runs 13 residues. Germline CDR1 and CDR2: GTSNPN and SVGIG (reference sequence). Between the trimmed V and J ends, which lost 5 bases and 4 bases, there was a span of 11 bases. CDR3 sequence reads: CAWDVVTTGELFF. The DNA of the CDR3 is TGTGCCTGGGACGTAGTCACCACCGGGGAGCTGTTTTTT.

J is TRBJ1-1 and V is TRBV3-1 (or the pseudogene TRBV3-2); perhaps TRBD1 as D (6 bases). The V end lost 7 bases, the J end lost 5 bases, and 17 bases lay between the germline ends. This CDR3 spans 14 amino acids. Germline loops: CDR1 LGHDT, CDR2 YNNKEL (reference sequence). The CDR3 DNA reads as TGTGCCAGCACCTATCAGGGGAAGAGGACTGAAGCTTTCTTT. It yields the protein CASTYQGKRTEAFF.

V is TRBV11-2 and J is TRBJ2-1; D assignment may be TRBD1 or TRBD2 (5 bases each). V lost 5 bases and J lost 1, with 12 bases in between. This CDR3 contains 15 residues. From germline, CDR1 is SGHAT and CDR2 FQNNGV. CDR3 region: CASSRGTESYNEQFF. The CDR3 DNA follows: TGTGCCAGCAGCCGAGGGACGGAGTCCTACAATGAGCAGTTCTTC.

In DNA form, the CDR3 reads TGTGCCAGCAGTGCTCAGGTTGATTCACCCCTCCACTTT. Protein sequence: CASSAQVDSPLHF. The rearrangement uses TRBV6-4 and TRBJ1-6, with D unclear. The V and J ends lost 4 bases and 8 bases respectively, with 9 bases between them. The CDR3 sequence is 13 residues long. CDR1 is MRHNA, CDR2 SNTAGT, per germline.

The chain employs TRBV15 and TRBJ1-5; D perhaps matches TRBD1 (6 bases). The CDR3 sequence is 14 residues long. Germline assignment: CDR1 LNHNV and CDR2 YYDKDF (reference sequence). The ends were cut back, 2 bases at V and 6 bases at J, with 11 bases in the middle. CDR3 residues: CATSRLEGGQPQHF. CDR3 sequence (DNA): TGTGCCACCAGCAGACTGGAGGGGGGTCAGCCCCAGCATTTT. Combining the CDR3 with reference TRBV15 and TRBJ1-5 gives the whole variable domain DAMVIQNPRYQVTQFGKPVTLSCSQTLNHNVMYWYQQKSSQAPKLLFHYYDKDFNNEADTPDNFQSRRPNTSFCFLDIRSPGLGDTAMYLCATSRLEGGQPQHFGDGTRLSIL.

The chain uses TRBV15 and TRBJ1-1; D is ambiguous. Trimming stripped 5 bases from V and 3 bases from J, with 10 bases between. The CDR3 has 13 amino acids. The germline V gene has CDR1 LNHNV and CDR2 YYDKDF (reference sequence). CDR3 sequence: CATSVKQDTEAFF. DNA for the CDR3: TGTGCCACCAGCGTAAAGCAGGACACTGAAGCTTTCTTT.

The rearrangement joins TRBV7-9 to TRBJ1-2; 8 bases line up with TRBD1. V was pared by 3 bases and J by 6 bases, with 6 bases of the junction left unmatched. Germline V CDR1 and CDR2: SEHNR, FQNEAQ (reference sequence). This CDR3 has 14 amino acids. This CDR3 reads CASSLENRGNGYTF. The CDR3 region has the DNA TGTGCCAGCAGCTTGGAAAACAGGGGGAATGGCTACACCTTC.

V gene TRBV9 combines with J gene TRBJ1-4; D uncertain. This CDR3 is built from 13 residues. Trimming removed 0 bases from V and 10 bases from J, with 10 bases in between. CDR1 and CDR2 from the germline V gene are SGDLS and YYNGEE. This CDR3 reads CASSVEDRTKLFF. DNA for the CDR3: TGTGCCAGCAGCGTAGAGGACCGGACAAAACTGTTTTTT. The entire variable domain, with the rest obtained from reference TRBV9 and TRBJ1-4, is as follows: DSGVTQTPKHLITATGQRVTLRCSPRSGDLSVYWYQQSLDQGLQFLIQYYNGEERAKGNILERFSAQQFPDLHSELNLSSLELGDSALYFCASSVEDRTKLFFGSGTQLSVL.

This rearrangement joins TRBV30 to TRBJ2-2, with TRBD2 matching 11 bases. The CDR3 sequence is 15 residues long. Unmatched junction bases numbered 5, after V lost 2 bases and J lost 6 bases. Germline V gene sequence: CDR1 GTSNPN, CDR2 SVGIG (reference sequence). The CDR3 region has the DNA TGTGCCTGGAGTACTAGCGGGAGAAGGGCCGGGGAGCTGTTTTTT. It is translated as CAWSTSGRRAGELFF.

This chain joins TRBV19 and TRBJ2-2; 8 nucleotides line up with TRBD2. The CDR3 runs 15 residues. V lost 7 bases to trimming and J lost 2 bases; unmatched junction nucleotides: 6. In germline, CDR1 is LNHDA, CDR2 SQIVND (reference sequence). CDR3 sequence (DNA): TGTGCCAGTAATAAAGGACTAGCAAACACCGGGGAGCTGTTTTTT. The encoded protein is CASNKGLANTGELFF.

The chain couples TRBV15 to TRBJ2-7, with 7 bases aligning to TRBD2. This CDR3 region has 18 residues. The junction had 11 bases not matched to a gene; V was cut back by 0 bases and J by 0 bases. The germline gives CDR1 LNHNV, CDR2 YYDKDF (reference sequence). The CDR3 loop reads CATSRDTSLAASSYEQYF. In DNA, the CDR3 is TGTGCCACCAGCAGAGATACAAGTCTAGCGGCGAGCTCCTACGAGCAGTACTTC.

The V call is TRBV28, the J call TRBJ2-7; 13 bases align to TRBD2. The CDR3 spans 14 residues. Trimming at V came to 5 bases and at J to 5 bases, leaving 3 bases not matched to a gene. Germline CDR1 and CDR2: MDHEN and SYDVKM. The CDR3 spells CASSRLAGGHEQYF. The CDR3 DNA is TGTGCCAGCAGTCGACTAGCGGGAGGACACGAGCAGTACTTC.

The rearrangement uses TRBV7-2 and TRBJ2-7, with D possibly matching TRBD2 (6 bases). V gave up 2 bases and J gave up 5 bases, with 16 bases separating them. This CDR3 region has 15 residues. Germline lookup yields CDR1 SGHTA and CDR2 FQGNSA. The CDR3 reads CASSLRASSGHEQYF. The CDR3 region has the DNA TGTGCCAGCAGCTTACGGGCGTCGAGCGGGCACGAGCAGTACTTC.

The chain has TRBV2 and TRBJ2-2, with TRBD1 identical over 7 bases. The CDR3 loop spans 15 amino acids. V lost 5 bases to trimming and J lost 3 bases; unmatched junction nucleotides: 6. Germline CDR1 is SNHLY and CDR2 is FYNNEI. The CDR3 reads CASSRRQGYTGELFF. The CDR3 bases are TGTGCCAGCAGTCGGAGACAGGGTTACACCGGGGAGCTGTTTTTT.

V gene TRBV3-1 (or the pseudogene TRBV3-2) combines with J gene TRBJ1-5; 12 nucleotides agree with TRBD1. The trim removed 4 bases at V and 6 bases at J, leaving 1 base unmatched. This CDR3 contains 14 residues. CDR1 and CDR2 from the germline V gene are LGHDT and YNNKEL (reference sequence). CDR3 DNA sequence: TGTGCCAGCAGCCCGGGACAGGGGGCTCAGCCCCAGCATTTT. Its protein product is CASSPGQGAQPQHF.

The gene calls are TRBV7-8 and TRBJ2-2, with D maybe TRBD1 (5 bases). Trimming removed 5 bases at V and 1 base at J, with 8 bases between. CDR1 and CDR2 (germline): SGHVS, FQNEAQ. This CDR3 is built from 14 residues. This CDR3 reads CASSPGQNTGELFF. Here the CDR3 DNA reads TGTGCCAGCAGCCCCGGACAGAACACCGGGGAGCTGTTTTTT.

The rearrangement uses TRBV5-1 and TRBJ2-1; D gene uncertain. Germline V CDR1 and CDR2: SGHRS, YFSETQ. Trimming stripped 0 bases from V and 6 bases from J, with 10 bases between. The CDR3 loop spans 14 amino acids. The CDR3: CASSLDRRSNEQFF. CDR3 in DNA: TGCGCCAGCAGCTTGGATCGGCGTAGCAATGAGCAGTTCTTC.

V gene TRBV7-8 combines with J gene TRBJ1-5; 7 bases are a match to TRBD1. This CDR3 has 14 residues. V shed 3 bases and J 8 bases; nucleotides not matched to a gene: 7. From germline, CDR1 is SGHVS and CDR2 FQNEAQ. The CDR3: CASSFGTGEEPQHF. The CDR3 nucleotides read TGTGCCAGCAGCTTCGGAACAGGGGAGGAGCCCCAGCATTTT.

The rearrangement uses TRBV6-5 and TRBJ2-7; D perhaps matches TRBD1 (6 bases). In germline, CDR1 is MNHEY, CDR2 SVGAGI. V was shortened by 6 bases and J by 0 bases, with 15 bases between the two germline ends. The CDR3 totals 15 residues. CDR3 DNA: TGTGCCAGCAGCGGTGGACAGCGGCTCTCCTACGAGCAGTACTTC. This translates into CASSGGQRLSYEQYF.

The chain recombines TRBV12-5 with TRBJ2-5; 9 positions match TRBD1. This CDR3 is 15 amino acids long. Looked up from germline, CDR1 is LGHNT and CDR2 is FRNRAP. With 5 bases clipped from V and 1 base from J, the junction kept 5 bases outside the gene matches. The CDR3 here is CASGKGQGTQETQYF. The CDR3 nucleotides read TGTGCTAGTGGTAAAGGACAGGGGACCCAAGAGACCCAGTACTTC.

This clone appeared a few times. The rearrangement joins TRBV3-1 (or the pseudogene TRBV3-2) to TRBJ1-6; no clear D gene. The CDR3 is 14 residues long. V dropped 5 bases and J dropped 5 bases, with 10 bases sitting between them. Germline loops: CDR1 LGHDT, CDR2 YNNKEL (reference sequence). Here the CDR3 reads CASSYGSDNSPLHF. As DNA, the CDR3 is TGTGCCAGCAGCTATGGGAGCGATAATTCACCCCTCCACTTT.

The chain is built from TRBV4-2 and TRBJ2-3; D could derive from TRBD1 or TRBD2 (6 bases each). The CDR3 length is 16 residues. In germline, CDR1 is LGHNA, CDR2 YNFKEQ. Trimming left V 0 bases short and J 1 base short, with 11 bases between. The CDR3 is CASSQEVRGRTDTQYF. The CDR3 bases are TGTGCCAGCAGCCAAGAGGTCCGGGGGCGCACAGATACGCAGTATTTT.

The J gene is TRBJ2-1, the V gene TRBV27; 12 nucleotides align to TRBD2. The V gene's germline CDR1 is MNHEY and CDR2 SMNVEV (reference sequence). CDR3 length equals 16 residues. The ends lost 5 bases at V and 3 bases at J; junction bases unmatched: 5. In nucleotides, the CDR3 is TGTGCCAGCAGTGAGACTAGCGGGAGAGTCTACAATGAGCAGTTCTTC. Translating gives CASSETSGRVYNEQFF.

The chain links TRBV29-1 to TRBJ2-7, with TRBD2 matching 13 bases. V shed 1 base, J shed 7 bases, and the junction held 1 base outside the gene matches. The length of the CDR3 is 13 residues. Germline V gene data show CDR1 as SQVTM and CDR2 as ANQGSEA. Here the CDR3 reads CSVEGLAGGEQYF. The DNA of the CDR3 is TGCAGCGTTGAAGGACTAGCGGGAGGAGAGCAGTACTTC.

The V call is TRBV6-5, the J call TRBJ2-2, with a tentative D call TRBD2 (7 bases). Per the germline V gene, CDR1 is MNHEY and CDR2 is SVGAGI. The ends were cut back, 7 bases at V and 1 base at J, with 13 bases in the middle. The length of the CDR3 is 15 residues. The CDR3 reads CASTEGGRNTGELFF. The CDR3 DNA follows: TGTGCCAGCACGGAGGGGGGGAGGAACACCGGGGAGCTGTTTTTT.